The entry that follows covers one T cell receptor beta chain sequence. Original data processing: Estimated nucleated cell counts came from reference gene primer amplification. Measured with immunoSEQ multiplex PCR; TCRdb has only the in-frame clones, and not every one. For V, J and clone size, that table is used; D and trimming come from the DNA. This table holds 200,000 to 300,000 clones, roughly nine tenths found once. Germline trimming cut 5 bases from V and 7 bases from J; bases unmatched to any gene: 15. The V gene's germline CDR1 is SEHNR and CDR2 FQNEAQ (reference sequence). This CDR3 is built from 16 residues. This sample is drawn from a study of blood T cell repertoires in COVID-19.

The TCR sequence derives from a woman younger than 30 who had recovered from COVID-19. The chain combines TRBV7-9 with TRBJ2-5, with 8 bases identical to TRBD1. Sequencing used PBMCs or T cells enriched from blood (not recorded which). As DNA, the CDR3 is TGTGCCAGCAGCCCTGAGTCGGACAGGGCCTGGGGGACCCAGTACTTC. It yields the protein CASSPESDRAWGTQYF.